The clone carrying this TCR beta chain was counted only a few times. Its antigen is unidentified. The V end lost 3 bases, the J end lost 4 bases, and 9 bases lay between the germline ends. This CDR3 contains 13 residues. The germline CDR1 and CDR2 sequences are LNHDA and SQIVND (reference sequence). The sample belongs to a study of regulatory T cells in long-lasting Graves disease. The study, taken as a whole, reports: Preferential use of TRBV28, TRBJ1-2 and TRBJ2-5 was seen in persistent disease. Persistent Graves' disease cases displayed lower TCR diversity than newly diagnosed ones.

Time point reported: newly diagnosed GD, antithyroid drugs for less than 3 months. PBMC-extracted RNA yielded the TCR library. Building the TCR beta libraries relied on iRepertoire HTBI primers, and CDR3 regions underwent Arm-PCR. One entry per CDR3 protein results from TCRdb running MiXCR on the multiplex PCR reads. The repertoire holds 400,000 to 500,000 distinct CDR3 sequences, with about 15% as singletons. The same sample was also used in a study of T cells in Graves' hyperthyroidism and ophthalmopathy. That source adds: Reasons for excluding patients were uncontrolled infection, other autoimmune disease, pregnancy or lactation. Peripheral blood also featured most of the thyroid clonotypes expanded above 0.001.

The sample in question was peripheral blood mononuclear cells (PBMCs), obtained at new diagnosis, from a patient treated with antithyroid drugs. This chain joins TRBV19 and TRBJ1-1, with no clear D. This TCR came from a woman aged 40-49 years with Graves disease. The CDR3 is CASSMEEGTEAFF. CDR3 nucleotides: TGTGCCAGTAGTATGGAGGAGGGCACTGAAGCTTTCTTT.